A single sample is the source of the 17 T cell receptor beta chains below, sequenced in a study of cytomegalovirus exposure and HLA in healthy donors. PCR was performed using 60 Vbeta and 13 Jbeta primers. The method was immunoSEQ multiplex PCR; TCRdb's version includes in-frame clones alone and lacks a portion of them. The table lists 150,000 to 200,000 clones, 70% to 80% of them singletons, with around 2% in the top ten. Sequencing input: PBMCs. The receptors shown here come from a woman aged 25 to 45 in good health and CMV-seropositive.

The chain links TRBV29-1 to TRBJ1-1; 7 nucleotides line up with TRBD1. V lost 6 bases and J lost 1; bases outside the gene matches: 2. CDR1 and CDR2 (germline): SQVTM, ANQGSEA. CDR3 size: 12 residues. The CDR3 sequence is CSVNRGNTEAFF. The CDR3 DNA follows: TGCAGCGTGAACAGGGGGAACACTGAAGCTTTCTTT.

V is TRBV13 and J is TRBJ2-7; 10 bases are shared with TRBD1. The CDR3 covers 16 residues. Germline CDR1 reads PRHDT; CDR2 reads FYEKMQ (reference sequence). The ends lost 5 bases at V and 1 base at J; junction bases unmatched: 8. The CDR3 region is CASSPEQGQGSYEQYF. CDR3 coding DNA: TGTGCCAGCAGCCCGGAACAGGGACAGGGGTCCTACGAGCAGTACTTC.

This chain uses TRBV5-1 with TRBJ1-1; 7 bases match TRBD1. V dropped 6 bases and J dropped 11; count of bases not matched to a gene: 28. CDR3 size: 18 residues. Germline values: CDR1 SGHRS, CDR2 YFSETQ. The CDR3 loop is CASTLAPTGEHFQFGAFF. The CDR3 DNA sequence: TGCGCCAGCACCCTTGCCCCAACAGGGGAACATTTCCAATTTGGGGCTTTCTTT.

The chain has TRBV27 and TRBJ1-3; perhaps TRBD1 as D (5 bases). The ends were cut back, 5 bases at V and 4 bases at J, with 21 bases in the middle. The CDR3 extends over 17 amino acids. CDR1 and CDR2 (germline): MNHEY, SMNVEV (reference sequence). This CDR3 reads CASSRQSGLGGGNTIYF. The CDR3 DNA follows: TGTGCCAGCAGTCGGCAGTCAGGGTTGGGAGGGGGAAACACCATATATTTT.

The chain combines TRBV15 with TRBJ2-1, with D perhaps matching TRBD2 (7 bases). The CDR3 length is 13 residues. The germline V and J ends were trimmed by 1 base and 9 bases, with 10 bases remaining between them. Germline assignment: CDR1 LNHNV and CDR2 YYDKDF (reference sequence). CDR3 nucleotides: TGTGCCACCAGCAGAGCAGGGGAGGGTGAGCAGTTCTTC. Its protein is CATSRAGEGEQFF.

The rearrangement joins TRBV28 to TRBJ2-1; D perhaps matches TRBD1 (5 bases). This CDR3 is 13 amino acids long. Trimming took 4 bases from V and 7 from J, leaving 11 bases between them. CDR1 is MDHEN and CDR2 is SYDVKM in the germline V gene. DNA of the CDR3: TGTGCCAGCAGTTCCACAGGTCGGAATGAGCAGTTCTTC. This sequence encodes CASSSTGRNEQFF.

The J gene is TRBJ2-7, the V gene TRBV5-4; 8 bases are a match to TRBD2. J lost 6 bases, V lost 2 bases, and 10 bases had no gene match. The CDR3 contains 15 residues. Per the germline V gene, CDR1 is SGHNT and CDR2 is YYREEE (reference sequence). The CDR3 here is CASSFPGGARGEQYF. For the CDR3, the DNA is TGTGCCAGCAGCTTCCCGGGAGGGGCTCGCGGCGAGCAGTACTTC.

The gene calls are TRBV5-1 and TRBJ2-3; 7 nucleotides line up with TRBD2. V shed 1 base and J 7 bases; nucleotides not matched to a gene: 6. The germline gives CDR1 SGHRS, CDR2 YFSETQ. This CDR3 region has 14 residues. The CDR3 spells CASSLSGGEHTQYF. DNA of the CDR3: TGCGCCAGCAGCTTGAGTGGGGGGGAGCATACGCAGTATTTT.

The rearrangement links TRBV30 to TRBJ1-3; TRBD1 matches at 8 bases. The V gene end was trimmed by 0 bases and the J gene end by 0 bases; junction bases not matched to a gene: 13. In germline, CDR1 is GTSNPN, CDR2 SVGIG (reference sequence). The CDR3 has 19 amino acids. CDR3 DNA: TGTGCCTGGAGTGTGATCGGGGACAGGACTATTTCCTCTGGAAACACCATATATTTT. As protein: CAWSVIGDRTISSGNTIYF.

This chain links TRBV9 with TRBJ2-2; D is undetermined. Looked up from germline, CDR1 is SGDLS and CDR2 is YYNGEE. The V gene lost 0 bases and the J gene lost 5 bases, with 11 bases spanning the gap. The CDR3 is 15 residues long. CDR3 nucleotides: TGTGCCAGCAGCGTAGTTCACGCCCAGACCGGGGAGCTGTTTTTT. Translated, it gives CASSVVHAQTGELFF.

The chain carries TRBV30 and TRBJ1-1, with TRBD1 identical over 8 bases. The CDR3 length is 12 residues. V was clipped by 3 bases and J by 8 bases; unmatched bases: 5. Germline lookup yields CDR1 GTSNPN and CDR2 SVGIG (reference sequence). CDR3 DNA sequence: TGTGCCTGGAGCCCGACAGGGGTAGAAGCTTTCTTT. Its protein product is CAWSPTGVEAFF.

The V and J genes are TRBV7-2 and TRBJ1-6; TRBD1 is a possible D gene (6 bases). The CDR3 totals 15 residues. V lost 5 bases, J lost 13 bases, and 21 bases lay in between. CDR1 SGHTA and CDR2 FQGNSA come from the germline V gene. CDR3 in amino acids: CASSPQTGTSSPLHF. CDR3 DNA: TGTGCCAGCAGCCCACAAACCGGGACATCCTCGCCCCTCCACTTT.

The CDR3 region has the DNA TGTGCCAGCAACCACAGGGGGAGGAACACTGAAGCTTTCTTT. Protein sequence: CASNHRGRNTEAFF. The V and J genes are TRBV28 and TRBJ1-1; 8 bases are shared with TRBD1. Germline V CDR1 and CDR2: MDHEN, SYDVKM. J was trimmed by 1 base and V by 7 bases; bases with no gene match: 5. This CDR3 spans 14 amino acids.

The chain joins TRBV5-1 to TRBJ2-1, with 9 nucleotides matching TRBD1. Germline V gene sequence: CDR1 SGHRS, CDR2 YFSETQ. This CDR3 is built from 14 residues. V lost 5 bases and J lost 6; bases outside the gene matches: 6. The CDR3 DNA reads as TGCGCCAGCAGTAAACAGGGGGCAAGCAATGAGCAGTTCTTC. Translation: CASSKQGASNEQFF.

This clone was seen a few times. No conserved phenylalanine or tryptophan ends this CDR3, so it is likely a read error. The limits of the CDR3 on the DNA are not certain, so only TCRdb's listed CDR3 is given. V is TRBV19 and J is TRBJ2-7; no check of the table's D call, TRBD2, against the DNA was made. The CDR3 sequence runs 16 residues, both termini included. Germline CDR1 reads LNHDA; CDR2 reads SQIVND (reference sequence). This CDR3 reads CASSSSSGRPYEQYFE.

The sample holds a few counts of this clone. The chain recombines TRBV25-1 with TRBJ1-6, with D unclear. The germline V gene has CDR1 MGHDK and CDR2 SYGVNS. This CDR3 has 14 amino acids. Trimming stripped 4 bases from V and 7 bases from J, with 11 bases between. The CDR3: CASSGPGANSPLHF. The CDR3 DNA sequence: TGTGCCAGCAGTGGTCCTGGTGCGAATTCACCCCTCCACTTT.

The rearrangement links TRBV11-2 to TRBJ1-1, with D perhaps matching TRBD1 (6 bases). Per the germline V gene, CDR1 is SGHAT and CDR2 is FQNNGV. The V and J ends lost 5 bases and 4 bases respectively, with 11 bases between them. This CDR3 region has 13 residues. As DNA, the CDR3 is TGTGCCAGCAGCCCCCTCAGGGGCACTGAAGCTTTCTTT. This codes for CASSPLRGTEAFF.